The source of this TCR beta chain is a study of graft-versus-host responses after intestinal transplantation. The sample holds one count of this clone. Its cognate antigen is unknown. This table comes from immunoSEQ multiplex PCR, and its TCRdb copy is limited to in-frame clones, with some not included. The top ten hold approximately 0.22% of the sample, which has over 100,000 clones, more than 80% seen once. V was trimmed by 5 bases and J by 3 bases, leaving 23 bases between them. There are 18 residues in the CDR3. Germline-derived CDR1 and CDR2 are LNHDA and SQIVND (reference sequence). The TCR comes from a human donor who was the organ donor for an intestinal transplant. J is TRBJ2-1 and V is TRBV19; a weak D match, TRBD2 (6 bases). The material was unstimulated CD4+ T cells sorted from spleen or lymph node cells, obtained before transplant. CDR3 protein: CASSRPPERVFNYNEQFF. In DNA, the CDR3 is TGTGCCAGTAGTCGACCACCCGAGCGGGTCTTTAACTACAATGAGCAGTTCTTC.